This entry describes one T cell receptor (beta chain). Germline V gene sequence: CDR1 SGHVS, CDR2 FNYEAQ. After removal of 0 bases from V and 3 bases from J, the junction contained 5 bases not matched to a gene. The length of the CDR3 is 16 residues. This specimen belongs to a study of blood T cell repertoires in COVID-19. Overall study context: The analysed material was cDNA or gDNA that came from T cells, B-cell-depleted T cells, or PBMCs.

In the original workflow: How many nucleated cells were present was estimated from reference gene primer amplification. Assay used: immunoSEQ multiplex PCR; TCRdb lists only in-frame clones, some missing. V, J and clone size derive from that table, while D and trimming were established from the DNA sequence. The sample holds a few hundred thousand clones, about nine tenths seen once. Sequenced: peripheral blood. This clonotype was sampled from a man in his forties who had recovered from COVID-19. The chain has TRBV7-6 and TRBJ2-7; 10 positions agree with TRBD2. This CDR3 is CASSLASLAGIYEQYF. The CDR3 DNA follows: TGTGCCAGCAGCTTAGCTTCACTAGCGGGGATCTACGAGCAGTACTTC.